Shown below are 5 T cell receptor beta chains from a single sample sequenced in a study of blood T cell repertoires in COVID-19 (dated by TCRdb to 2019 to 2021). Libraries were built with the immunoSEQ multiplex PCR assay. Here the immuneACCESS table is served through TCRdb, limited to in-frame sequences with V and J called. Missing clones are a known gap in these copies; in checked studies unresolved V genes cover under half, and the rest lacks a known reason. Present in this sample are about 160,000 clones, roughly 85% of which were seen just once. Around 3.2% of the sample comes from the top ten. The sample comprised peripheral blood. The origin of the receptors is a human donor with acute or convalescent COVID-19. The donor label of this sample is uncertain.

This chain joins TRBV6-1 and TRBJ1-2, with 7 bases fitting TRBD1. The CDR3 contains 15 residues. The trim removed 3 bases at V and 2 bases at J, leaving 6 bases unmatched. Germline lookup yields CDR1 MNHNS and CDR2 SASEGT. CDR3 DNA sequence: TGTGCCAGCAGTGACCTGGGACAGCAGAACTATGGCTACACCTTC. Its translation is CASSDLGQQNYGYTF.

The rearrangement links TRBV2 to TRBJ1-2; TRBD1 aligns across 9 bases. CDR1 and CDR2 from the germline V gene are SNHLY and FYNNEI. V dropped 6 bases and J dropped 4; count of bases not matched to a gene: 6. CDR3 length: 14 residues. CDR3 coding DNA: TGTGCCAGCAGCGCTTCGGACAGGGGCTATGGCTACACCTTC. Translated: CASSASDRGYGYTF. Supplemented by reference TRBV2 and TRBJ1-2, the full variable domain reads EPEVTQTPSHQVTQMGQEVILRCVPISNHLYFYWYRQILGQKVEFLVSFYNNEISEKSEIFDDQFSVERPDGSNFTLKIRSTKLEDSAMYFCASSASDRGYGYTFGSGTRLTVV.

The chain carries TRBV5-1 and TRBJ1-2; 8 positions agree with TRBD1. This CDR3 spans 16 amino acids. In germline, CDR1 is SGHRS, CDR2 YFSETQ. Germline trimming cut 3 bases from V and 0 bases from J; bases unmatched to any gene: 7. The CDR3 loop reads CASSSTGQGTNYGYTF. The CDR3 coding sequence is TGCGCCAGCAGCTCGACCGGACAGGGAACTAACTATGGCTACACCTTC.

The chain employs TRBV9 and TRBJ2-5, with D tentatively TRBD1 (6 bases). Trimming took 2 bases from V and 3 from J, leaving 11 bases between them. CDR1 SGDLS and CDR2 YYNGEE come from the germline V gene. CDR3 length equals 14 residues. DNA for the CDR3: TGTGCCAGCAGCGTGACCGGACAGAAAGAGACCCAGTACTTC. It translates to CASSVTGQKETQYF. Combining the CDR3 with reference TRBV9 and TRBJ2-5 gives the whole variable domain DSGVTQTPKHLITATGQRVTLRCSPRSGDLSVYWYQQSLDQGLQFLIQYYNGEERAKGNILERFSAQQFPDLHSELNLSSLELGDSALYFCASSVTGQKETQYFGPGTRLLVL.

The genes are TRBV4-1 and TRBJ2-3; TRBD2 agrees at 9 bases. V shed 4 bases and J 0 bases; nucleotides not matched to a gene: 5. The CDR3 contains 16 residues. The germline V gene encodes CDR1 MGHRA and CDR2 YSYEKL. CDR3 coding DNA: TGCGCCAGCAGCCGGGTAGCGGGGGTAAGCACAGATACGCAGTATTTT. This gives the protein CASSRVAGVSTDTQYF.